This T cell receptor (beta chain) derives from a study of glioma-infiltrating T cells. Study results and caveats: Tissue-blood divergence was below expectation in non-neoplastic patients, above in gliomas. CDR3 overlap between tissue and blood was very small.

The CDR3 sequence is 16 residues long. The ends were cut back, 3 bases at V and 6 bases at J, with 19 bases in the middle. Looked up from germline, CDR1 is MGHDK and CDR2 is SYGVNS. This clonotype was picked up many times. Its cognate antigen is unknown. Using RNA template, CDR3s of TCR alpha and beta were amplified with iRepertoire arm-PCR. Tissue mRNA or PBMC total RNA, roughly 95-400 ng, went into one-step reverse transcription and amplification. TCRdb fed the multiplex PCR reads into MiXCR, producing one record per CDR3 protein. This table holds tens of thousands of distinct CDR3 sequences, roughly 40% found once.

This TCR was recovered from a human donor with low-grade glioma or glioblastoma, undergoing nonglioma brain surgery, or in good health (not recorded which). Sequencing was performed on glioma tissue, nonneoplastic brain tissue, or PBMCs (not recorded which). This chain joins TRBV25-1 and TRBJ2-3, with TRBD2 as a possible D gene (7 bases). The CDR3: CASSEVGGGLKDTQYF. The CDR3 DNA follows: TGTGCCAGCAGTGAGGTCGGCGGGGGCTTGAAGGATACGCAGTATTTT.